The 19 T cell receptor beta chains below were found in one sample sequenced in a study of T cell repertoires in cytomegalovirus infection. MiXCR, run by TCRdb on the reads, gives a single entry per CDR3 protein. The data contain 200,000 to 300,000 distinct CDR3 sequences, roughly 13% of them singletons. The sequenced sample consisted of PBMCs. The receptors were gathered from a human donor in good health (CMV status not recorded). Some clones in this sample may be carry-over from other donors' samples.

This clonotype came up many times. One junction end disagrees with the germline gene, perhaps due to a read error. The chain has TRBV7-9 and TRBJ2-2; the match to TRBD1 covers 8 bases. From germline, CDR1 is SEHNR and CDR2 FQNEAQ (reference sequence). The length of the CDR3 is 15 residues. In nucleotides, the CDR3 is TGTGCTAGCAGCTTGGACAGGGCTAACACCGGGGAGCTGTTTTTT. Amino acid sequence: CASSLDRANTGELFF. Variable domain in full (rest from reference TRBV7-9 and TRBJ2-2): DTGVSQNPRHKITKRGQNVTFRCDPISEHNRLYWYRQTLGQGPEFLTYFQNEAQLEKSRLLSDRFSAERPKGSFSTLEIQRTEQGDSAMYLCASSLDRANTGELFFGEGSRLTVL.

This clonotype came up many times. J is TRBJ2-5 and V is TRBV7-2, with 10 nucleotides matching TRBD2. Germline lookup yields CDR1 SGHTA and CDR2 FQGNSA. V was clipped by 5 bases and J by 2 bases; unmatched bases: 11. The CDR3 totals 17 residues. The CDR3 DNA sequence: TGTGCCAGCAGCCAGCGGGGGGGCCCATTAGTACAAGAGACCCAGTACTTC. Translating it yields CASSQRGGPLVQETQYF.

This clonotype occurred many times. The CDR3 here is CASSLVQAPNTGELFF. The CDR3 nucleotides read TGTGCCAGCAGCTTAGTACAGGCTCCGAACACCGGGGAGCTGTTTTTT. The V gene is TRBV7-9, the J gene TRBJ2-2; D is possibly TRBD1 (5 bases). V dropped 1 base and J dropped 0 bases, with 9 bases sitting between them. Germline CDR1 SEHNR, CDR2 FQNEAQ (reference sequence). The CDR3 totals 16 residues.

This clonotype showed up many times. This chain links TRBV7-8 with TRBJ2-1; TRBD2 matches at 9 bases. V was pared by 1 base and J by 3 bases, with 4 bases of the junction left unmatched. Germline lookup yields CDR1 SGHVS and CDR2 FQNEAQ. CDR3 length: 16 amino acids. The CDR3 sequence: CASSLVAGGLYNEQFF. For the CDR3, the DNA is TGTGCCAGCAGCTTAGTCGCGGGGGGGCTCTACAATGAGCAGTTCTTC.

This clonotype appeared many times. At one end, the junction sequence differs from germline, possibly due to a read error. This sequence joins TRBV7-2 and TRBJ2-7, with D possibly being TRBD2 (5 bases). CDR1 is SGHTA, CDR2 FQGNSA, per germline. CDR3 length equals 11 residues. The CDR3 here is CASSLAVEQYF. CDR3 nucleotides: TGTGCCAGCAGCCTAGCAGTGGAGCAGTACTTC.

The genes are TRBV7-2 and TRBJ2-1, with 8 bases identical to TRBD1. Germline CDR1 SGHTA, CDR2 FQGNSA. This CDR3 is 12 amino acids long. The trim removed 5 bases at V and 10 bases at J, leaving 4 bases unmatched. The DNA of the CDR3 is TGTGCCAGCAGCGACAGGGGATGGGAGCAGTTCTTC. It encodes CASSDRGWEQFF.

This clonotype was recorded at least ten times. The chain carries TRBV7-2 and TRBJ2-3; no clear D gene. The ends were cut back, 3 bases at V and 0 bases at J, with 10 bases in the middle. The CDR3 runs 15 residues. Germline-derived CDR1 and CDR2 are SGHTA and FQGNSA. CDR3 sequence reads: CASSFDRLSTDTQYF. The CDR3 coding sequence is TGTGCCAGCAGCTTTGACCGACTTAGCACAGATACGCAGTATTTT. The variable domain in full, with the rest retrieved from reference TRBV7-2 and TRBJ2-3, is GAGVSQSPSNKVTEKGKDVELRCDPISGHTALYWYRQSLGQGLEFLIYFQGNSAPDKSGLPSDRFSAERTGGSVSTLTIQRTQQEDSAVYLCASSFDRLSTDTQYFGPGTRLTVL.

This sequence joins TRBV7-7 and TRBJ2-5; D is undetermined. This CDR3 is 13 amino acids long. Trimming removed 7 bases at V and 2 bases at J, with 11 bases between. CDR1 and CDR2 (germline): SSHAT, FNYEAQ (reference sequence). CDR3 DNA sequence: TGTGCCAGCAACGGCGGACCTCAAGAGACCCAGTACTTC. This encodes CASNGGPQETQYF.

CDR3 coding DNA: TGTGCCAGCAGTTTAAGCAGGGGGACAGGGACGGGGCAGCCCCAGCATTTT. Translated: CASSLSRGTGTGQPQHF. The J gene is TRBJ1-5, the V gene TRBV28, with 9 bases fitting TRBD1. The CDR3 has 17 residues. With 2 bases clipped from V and 7 bases from J, the junction kept 12 bases outside the gene matches. Germline V gene data show CDR1 as MDHEN and CDR2 as SYDVKM. Complete variable domain (other parts from reference TRBV28 and TRBJ1-5): DVKVTQSSRYLVKRTGEKVFLECVQDMDHENMFWYRQDPGLGLRLIYFSYDVKMKEKGDIPEGYSVSREKKERFSLILESASTNQTSMYLCASSLSRGTGTGQPQHFGDGTRLSIL.

The DNA for the CDR3 is TGTGCCACCAGCACCCCTATGACTAGCGGAAATGAGCAGTTCTTC. Encoded protein: CATSTPMTSGNEQFF. The chain links TRBV24-1 to TRBJ2-1, with 9 bases matching TRBD2. J lost 7 bases, V lost 7 bases, and 10 bases had no gene match. This CDR3 region has 15 residues. Germline V gene data show CDR1 as KGHDR and CDR2 as SFDVKD.

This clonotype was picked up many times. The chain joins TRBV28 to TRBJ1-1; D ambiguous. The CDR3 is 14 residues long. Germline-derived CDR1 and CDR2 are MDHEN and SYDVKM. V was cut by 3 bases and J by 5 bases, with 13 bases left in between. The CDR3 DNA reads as TGTGCCAGCAGTTTGAGTGGTGTTTGGACTGAAGCTTTCTTT. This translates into CASSLSGVWTEAFF. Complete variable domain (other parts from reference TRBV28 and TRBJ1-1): DVKVTQSSRYLVKRTGEKVFLECVQDMDHENMFWYRQDPGLGLRLIYFSYDVKMKEKGDIPEGYSVSREKKERFSLILESASTNQTSMYLCASSLSGVWTEAFFGQGTRLTVV.

The CDR3 bases are TGTGCCAGCAGCCCAATGAGCTCAGGACGGCGACAAGAGACCCAGTACTTC. Residues: CASSPMSSGRRQETQYF. This chain connects TRBV11-2 to TRBJ2-5; no clear D gene. The CDR3 runs to 17 residues. V was pared by 5 bases and J by 2 bases, with 21 bases between. Germline V CDR1 and CDR2: SGHAT, FQNNGV.

The CDR3 DNA reads as TGTGCCAGCAGCTTTAGGGGTGAGGACAGGGGGCGTCCGGGCAATCAGCCCCAGCATTTT. It specifies CASSFRGEDRGRPGNQPQHF. The chain is built from TRBV5-6 and TRBJ1-5; 11 bases fit TRBD1. Looked up from germline, CDR1 is SGHDT and CDR2 is YYEEEE. The CDR3 is 20 amino acids. The trim removed 2 bases at V and 2 bases at J, leaving 15 bases unmatched.

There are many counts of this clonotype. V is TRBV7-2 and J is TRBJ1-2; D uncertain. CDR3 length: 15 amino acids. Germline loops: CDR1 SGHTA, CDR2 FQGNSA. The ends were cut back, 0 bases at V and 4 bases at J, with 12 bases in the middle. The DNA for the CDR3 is TGTGCCAGCAGCTTAGCGTTGTCCGGCAGCTATGGCTACACCTTC. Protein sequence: CASSLALSGSYGYTF.

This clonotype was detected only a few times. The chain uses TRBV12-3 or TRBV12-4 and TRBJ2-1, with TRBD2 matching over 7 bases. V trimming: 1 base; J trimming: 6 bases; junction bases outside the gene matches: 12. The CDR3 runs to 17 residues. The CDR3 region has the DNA TGTGCCAGCAGTTTAGGTTCAAGGACTAGTATAAGCAATGAGCAGTTCTTC. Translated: CASSLGSRTSISNEQFF.

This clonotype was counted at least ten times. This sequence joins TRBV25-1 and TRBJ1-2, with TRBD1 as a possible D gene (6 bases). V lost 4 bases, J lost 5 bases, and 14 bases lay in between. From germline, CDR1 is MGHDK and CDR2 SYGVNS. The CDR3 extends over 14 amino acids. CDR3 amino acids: CASSGGVGAYGYTF. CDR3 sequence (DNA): TGTGCCAGCAGTGGAGGTGTGGGGGCTTATGGCTACACCTTC.

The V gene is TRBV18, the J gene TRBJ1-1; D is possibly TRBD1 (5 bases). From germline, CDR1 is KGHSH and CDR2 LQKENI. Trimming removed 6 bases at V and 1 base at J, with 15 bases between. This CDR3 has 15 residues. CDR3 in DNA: TGTGCCAGCTCGCAGAAAGACAGACGGAACACTGAAGCTTTCTTT. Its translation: CASSQKDRRNTEAFF.

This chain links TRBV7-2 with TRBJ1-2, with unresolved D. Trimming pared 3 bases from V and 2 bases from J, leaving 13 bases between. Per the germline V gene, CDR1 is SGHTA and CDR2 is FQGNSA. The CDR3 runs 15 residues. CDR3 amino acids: CASSFSLRRNYGYTF. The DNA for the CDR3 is TGTGCCAGCAGCTTCTCCCTTAGACGGAACTATGGCTACACCTTC.

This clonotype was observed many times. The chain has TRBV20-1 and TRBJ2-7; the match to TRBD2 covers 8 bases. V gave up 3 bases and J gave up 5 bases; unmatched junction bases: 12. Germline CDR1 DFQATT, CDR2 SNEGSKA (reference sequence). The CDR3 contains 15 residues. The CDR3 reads CSASGRAPARDEQYF. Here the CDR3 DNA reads TGCAGTGCTAGCGGGAGGGCTCCCGCGCGTGACGAGCAGTACTTC.